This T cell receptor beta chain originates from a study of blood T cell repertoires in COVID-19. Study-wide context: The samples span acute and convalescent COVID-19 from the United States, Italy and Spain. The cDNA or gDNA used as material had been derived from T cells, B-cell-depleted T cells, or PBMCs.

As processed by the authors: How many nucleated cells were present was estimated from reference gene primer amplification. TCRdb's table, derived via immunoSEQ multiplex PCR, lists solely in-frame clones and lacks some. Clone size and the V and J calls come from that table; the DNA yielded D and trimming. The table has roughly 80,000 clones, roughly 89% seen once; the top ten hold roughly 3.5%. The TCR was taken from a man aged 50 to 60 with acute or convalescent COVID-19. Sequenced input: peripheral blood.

CDR3 protein: CSVLIPGTGIHGYTF. DNA for the CDR3: TGCAGCGTTCTAATCCCCGGGACAGGTATTCATGGCTACACCTTC. V usage is TRBV29-1 and J usage is TRBJ1-2; 8 bases line up with TRBD1. Germline V gene sequence: CDR1 SQVTM, CDR2 ANQGSEA. The ends lost 5 bases at V and 6 bases at J; junction bases unmatched: 14. CDR3 size: 15 residues. Filled out from reference TRBV29-1 and TRBJ1-2, the complete variable domain reads SAVISQKPSRDICQRGTSLTIQCQVDSQVTMMFWYRQQPGQSLTLIATANQGSEATYESGFVIDKFPISRPNLTFSTLTVSNMSPEDSSIYLCSVLIPGTGIHGYTFGSGTRLTVV.